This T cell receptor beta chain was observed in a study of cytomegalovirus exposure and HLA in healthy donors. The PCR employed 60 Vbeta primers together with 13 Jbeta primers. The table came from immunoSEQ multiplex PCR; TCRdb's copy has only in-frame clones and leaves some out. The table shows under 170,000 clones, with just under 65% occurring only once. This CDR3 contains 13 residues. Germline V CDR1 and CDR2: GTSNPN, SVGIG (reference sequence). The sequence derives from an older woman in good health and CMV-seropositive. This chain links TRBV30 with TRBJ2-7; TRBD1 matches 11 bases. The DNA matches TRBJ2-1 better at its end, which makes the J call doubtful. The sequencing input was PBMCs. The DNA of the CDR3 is TGTGCCTGGAAGGCAGGACAGGGGGCCGAGCAGTTCTTC. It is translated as CAWKAGQGAEQFF.